The T cell receptor beta chain under discussion was sequenced for a study of early T cells in non-severe SARS-CoV-2 infection. Unique molecular identifiers were added to individual cDNA molecules. TCRdb independently ran MiXCR on the 5' RACE reads; one entry per CDR3 protein. In the table there are 40,000 to 60,000 distinct CDR3 sequences, over 5% of which are singletons. This clonotype originated in an adult who was a healthcare worker with PCR-confirmed SARS-CoV-2 infection or an uninfected control (not recorded which). This specimen consisted of whole blood, obtained at baseline.

CDR3 amino acids: CASSGASKTQYF. CDR3 bases: TGTGCCAGCAGCGGCGCCAGCAAGACGCAGTATTTT. The chain carries TRBV5-6 and TRBJ2-3; D unresolved. The germline V and J ends were trimmed by 4 bases and 9 bases, with 12 bases remaining between them. Germline assignment: CDR1 SGHDT and CDR2 YYEEEE. The CDR3 length is 12 residues.